The 7 T cell receptor beta chains listed next were all sequenced from one sample in a study of T cell changes during pregnancy in multiple sclerosis. TCRdb's table, derived via immunoSEQ multiplex PCR, lists solely in-frame clones and lacks some. Here the sample spans under 130,000 clones, roughly nine tenths being singletons. The sample here was peripheral blood, taken after pregnancy. Receptors originate from a female donor with multiple sclerosis, enrolled in a pregnancy study.

This chain connects TRBV10-3 to TRBJ1-2; D gene uncertain. Between the trimmed V and J ends, which lost 2 bases and 5 bases, there was a span of 9 bases. The CDR3 sequence is 13 residues long. Germline CDR1 is ENHRY and CDR2 is SYGVKD. CDR3 region: CAISEIRDYGYTF. Written as DNA, the CDR3 is TGTGCCATCAGTGAGATTCGGGATTATGGCTACACCTTC.

This clone appeared once. This chain uses TRBV6-1 with TRBJ1-4; TRBD1 matches 7 bases. J gave up 8 bases and V 1 base, and 7 bases lay outside the gene matches. The germline gives CDR1 MNHNS, CDR2 SASEGT. There are 15 residues in the CDR3. In nucleotides, the CDR3 is TGTGCCAGCAGTGAAGGACAGGGACCCCACGAAAAACTGTTTTTT. It encodes CASSEGQGPHEKLFF.

The chain employs TRBV5-4 and TRBJ2-1, with TRBD2 matching over 11 bases. The CDR3 runs to 16 residues. The junction had 15 bases not matched to a gene; V was cut back by 7 bases and J by 9 bases. CDR1 and CDR2 from the germline V gene are SGHNT and YYREEE (reference sequence). The CDR3 sequence: CASAGLAGGPRAEQFF. CDR3 in DNA: TGTGCCAGCGCAGGGCTAGCGGGGGGACCTCGGGCTGAGCAGTTCTTC.

The chain carries TRBV5-1 and TRBJ2-7, with D tentatively TRBD2 (6 bases). Between the trimmed V and J ends, which lost 7 bases and 1 base, there was a span of 18 bases. CDR1 is SGHRS, CDR2 YFSETQ, per germline. CDR3 length: 15 amino acids. This chain's CDR3 is CASSRPGAESYEQYF. CDR3 bases: TGCGCCAGCTCGAGGCCGGGAGCGGAGTCCTACGAGCAGTACTTC.

The gene calls are TRBV2 and TRBJ1-6; possibly TRBD1 for D (6 bases). This CDR3 has 15 amino acids. Germline assignment: CDR1 SNHLY and CDR2 FYNNEI. V gave up 6 bases and J gave up 7 bases, with 16 bases separating them. Written as DNA, the CDR3 is TGTGCCAGCAGGCTAGGACAGACGGAAAATTCACCCCTCCACTTT. This sequence encodes CASRLGQTENSPLHF.

V gene TRBV7-9 combines with J gene TRBJ2-7; 7 positions match TRBD1. The V segment lost 2 bases and the J segment 2 bases; nucleotides outside the gene matches: 18. The CDR3 runs 19 residues. CDR1 is SEHNR and CDR2 is FQNEAQ in the germline V gene (reference sequence). Here the CDR3 DNA reads TGTGCCAGCAGCTTATACCCCGACCTCGAGGACAGGCGTCCCTACGAGCAGTACTTC. It specifies CASSLYPDLEDRRPYEQYF.

The V gene is TRBV18, the J gene TRBJ2-5; a possible D gene is TRBD1 (6 bases). Germline-derived CDR1 and CDR2 are KGHSH and LQKENI. The CDR3 has 15 residues. Between the trimmed V and J ends, which lost 0 bases and 1 base, there was a span of 9 bases. This CDR3 is CASSPPQGFQETQYF. The CDR3 bases are TGTGCCAGCTCACCACCACAGGGTTTCCAAGAGACCCAGTACTTC.